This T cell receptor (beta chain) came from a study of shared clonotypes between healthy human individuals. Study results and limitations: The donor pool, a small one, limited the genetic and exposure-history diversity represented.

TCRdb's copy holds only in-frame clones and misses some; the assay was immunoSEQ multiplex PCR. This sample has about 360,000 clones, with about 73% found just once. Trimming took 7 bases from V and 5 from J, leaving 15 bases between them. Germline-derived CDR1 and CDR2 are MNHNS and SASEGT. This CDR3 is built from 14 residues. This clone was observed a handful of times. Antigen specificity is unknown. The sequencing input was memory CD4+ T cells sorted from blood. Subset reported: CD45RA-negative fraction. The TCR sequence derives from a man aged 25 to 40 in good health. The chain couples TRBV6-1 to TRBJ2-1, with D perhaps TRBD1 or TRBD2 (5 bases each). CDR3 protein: CASIWGTDNNEQFF. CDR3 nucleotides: TGTGCCAGCATTTGGGGGACGGATAACAATGAGCAGTTCTTC.